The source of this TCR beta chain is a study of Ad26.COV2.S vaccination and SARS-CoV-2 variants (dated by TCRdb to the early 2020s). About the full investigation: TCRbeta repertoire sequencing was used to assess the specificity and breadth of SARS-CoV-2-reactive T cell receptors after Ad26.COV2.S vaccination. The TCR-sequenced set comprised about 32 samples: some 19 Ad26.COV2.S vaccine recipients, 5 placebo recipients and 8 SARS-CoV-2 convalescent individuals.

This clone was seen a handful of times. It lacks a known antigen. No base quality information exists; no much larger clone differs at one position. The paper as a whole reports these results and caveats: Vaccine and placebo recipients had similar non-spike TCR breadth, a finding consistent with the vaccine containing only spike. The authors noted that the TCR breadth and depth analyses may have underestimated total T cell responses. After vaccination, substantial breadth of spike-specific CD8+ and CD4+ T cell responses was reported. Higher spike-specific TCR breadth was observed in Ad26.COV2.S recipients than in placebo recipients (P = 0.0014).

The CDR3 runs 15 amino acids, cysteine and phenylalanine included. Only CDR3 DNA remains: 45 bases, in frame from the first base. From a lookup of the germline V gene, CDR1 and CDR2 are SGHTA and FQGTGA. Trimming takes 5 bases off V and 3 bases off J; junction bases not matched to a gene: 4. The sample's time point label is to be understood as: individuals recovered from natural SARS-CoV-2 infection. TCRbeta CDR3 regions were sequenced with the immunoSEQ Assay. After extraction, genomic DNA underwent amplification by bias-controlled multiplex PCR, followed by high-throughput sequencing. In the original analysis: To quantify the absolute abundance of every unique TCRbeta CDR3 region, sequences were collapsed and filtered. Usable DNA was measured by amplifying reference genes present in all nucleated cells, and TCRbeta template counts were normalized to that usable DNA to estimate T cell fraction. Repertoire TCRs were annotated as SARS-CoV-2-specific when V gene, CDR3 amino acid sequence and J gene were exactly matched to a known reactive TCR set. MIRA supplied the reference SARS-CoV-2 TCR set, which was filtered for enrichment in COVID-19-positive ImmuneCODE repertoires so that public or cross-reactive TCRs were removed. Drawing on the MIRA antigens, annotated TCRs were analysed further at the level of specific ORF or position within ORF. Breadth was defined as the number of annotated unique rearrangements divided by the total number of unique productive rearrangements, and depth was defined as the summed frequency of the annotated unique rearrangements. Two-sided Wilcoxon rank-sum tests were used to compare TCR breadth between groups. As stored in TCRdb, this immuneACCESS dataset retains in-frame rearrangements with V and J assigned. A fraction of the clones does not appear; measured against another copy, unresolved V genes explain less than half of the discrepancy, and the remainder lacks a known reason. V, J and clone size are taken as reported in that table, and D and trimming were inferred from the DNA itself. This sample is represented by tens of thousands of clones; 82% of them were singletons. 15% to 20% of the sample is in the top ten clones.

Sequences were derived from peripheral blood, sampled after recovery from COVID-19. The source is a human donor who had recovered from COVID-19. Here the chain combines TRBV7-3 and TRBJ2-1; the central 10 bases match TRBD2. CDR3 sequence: CASSDGTSDYNEQFF. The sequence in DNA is TGTGCCAGCAGCGACGGGACTAGCGACTACAATGAGCAGTTCTTC.